This TCR beta chain is drawn from a study of T cell responses to AZD1222 COVID-19 vaccine (TCRdb year 2021). Some background on the complete study: A total of 240 or so trial participants underwent TCR sequencing, of whom roughly 210 had received two doses of AZD1222 and about 25 had received two doses of the MenACWY control vaccine. Trial participants were enrolled by age into 18-55, 56-69 and 70-plus year subgroups, with about 150, 28 and 57 TCR-sequenced participants respectively.

The CDR3 regions of human TCRbeta chains were analyzed by immunosequencing. As for the original processing: TCRs in the repertoires were matched against a reference library of SARS-CoV-2-specific TCRs that had been generated with the MIRA antigen-specificity platform. Breadth was defined as the fraction of unique TCRs that were SARS-CoV-2-associated, and depth was defined as the fraction of total T cells that were SARS-CoV-2-associated. Using the MIRA data, each spike-specific TCR was assigned both to the spike region to which the TCR was reactive and to a CD4 or CD8 class. Log10-transformed breadth and depth values were compared by one-way ANOVA with Sidak's multiple comparisons tests. TCRdb provides this immuneACCESS table in a form limited to in-frame rearrangements. Some clones are lacking; in checked studies, under half of them reflect an unresolved V gene, and why the rest are absent is not known. V, J and clone size derive from that table, while D and trimming were established from the DNA sequence. This sample gives roughly 100,000 clones in total; 89% of them show up just once. The ten largest make up about 40% of the sample.

The sample's time point label, in plain terms: about 28 days (+/-7) after the second vaccine dose. Because spike-specific TCR depth and breadth did not differ between the two schedules, AZD1222 recipients who got a second dose at roughly 4 weeks were pooled with those who got a second dose at roughly 12 weeks. Samples from vaccinated people were obtained from the UK trials COV001 and COV002, which included a single-blind randomized controlled phase 2/3 trial of AZD1222 (ChAdOx1 nCoV-19) in healthy adults. For TCRbeta chain sequencing, PBMC samples were collected from trial participants at day 0 and at day 28 after the second dose. Notes on this clone: Its antigen specificity is not known. No clone much larger than this one lies a single base away; base qualities are absent.

Summary of the overall study and its limitations: In the small 56-69-year group, the increase in depth fell short of significance, most likely because of low power. Most participants were white British and females outnumbered males, and the authors suggested that clonal diversity may have been underestimated. Conclusions about previously exposed vaccinees are limited, since just a handful of AZD1222 recipients were seropositive for SARS-CoV-2 at baseline. No day 14 peak-response samples were available, so repertoires were characterized only after the peak T cell response. Reportedly, close to half of the unique spike-specific TCRs recognized epitopes lying outside the regions that are mutated in the B.1.351 and B.1.1.7 variants. The whole spike protein was spanned by vaccine-associated CD4 TCRs, and dominant responses were seen in regions 160-218 and 743-854. After two AZD1222 doses, spike-specific TCR breadth and depth were significantly higher than at day 0 and than in MenACWY recipients.

V loses 5 bases, J loses 2 bases, and the germline ends lie 15 bases apart. The germline V gene supplies CDR1 SGHRS and CDR2 YFSETQ. The CDR3 numbers 15 residues from cysteine through phenylalanine. The DNA shown is the 45-base CDR3, in frame from base 1. The receptor chain draws on TRBV5-1 and TRBJ2-3; the D gene is unclear. The TCR was taken from an adult who received the AZD1222 COVID-19 vaccine. The specimen was peripheral blood, collected 28 days after the second AZD1222 dose. CDR3 region: CASRFTWSSTDTQYF. The sequenced DNA: TGCGCCAGCAGGTTCACGTGGTCCTCCACAGATACGCAGTATTTT.